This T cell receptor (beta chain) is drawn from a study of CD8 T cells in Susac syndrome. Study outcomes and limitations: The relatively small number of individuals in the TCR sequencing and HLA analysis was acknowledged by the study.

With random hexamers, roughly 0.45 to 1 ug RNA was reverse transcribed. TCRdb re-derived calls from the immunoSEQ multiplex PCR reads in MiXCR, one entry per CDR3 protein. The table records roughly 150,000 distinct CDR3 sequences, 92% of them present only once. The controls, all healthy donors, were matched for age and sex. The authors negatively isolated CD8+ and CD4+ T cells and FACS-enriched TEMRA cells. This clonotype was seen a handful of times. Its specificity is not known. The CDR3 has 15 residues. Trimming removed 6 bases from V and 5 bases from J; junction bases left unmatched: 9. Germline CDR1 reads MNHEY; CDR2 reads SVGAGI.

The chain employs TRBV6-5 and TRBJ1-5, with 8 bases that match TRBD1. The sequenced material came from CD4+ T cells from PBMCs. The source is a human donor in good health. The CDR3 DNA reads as TGTGCCAGCAGGGGGATGGACAGGGAATATCAGCCCCAGCATTTT. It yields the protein CASRGMDREYQPQHF.